The present TCR beta chain was sequenced within a study of CD8 T cells in ankylosing spondylitis. Overall study results and limits: In ankylosing spondylitis blood, a motif of roughly 8 highly homologous TCR beta variants appeared characteristic. According to the report, clones linked to the disease were significantly enriched in matched synovial fluid samples taken from ankylosing spondylitis patients.

This clonotype turned up a few times. Its matching antigen is unknown. TCRdb re-called the 5' RACE reads through MiXCR, storing one row per CDR3 protein. Of almost 250,000 distinct CDR3 sequences listed, roughly a third were seen once; the top ten hold approximately 4.4%. Germline V gene data show CDR1 as SQVTM and CDR2 as ANQGSEA. This CDR3 has 14 amino acids. V was pared by 3 bases and J by 2 bases, with 4 bases of the junction left unmatched. The sequenced sample was blood, either unsorted or a sorted T cell fraction (not recorded which). This clonotype was sampled from a male donor with ankylosing spondylitis or in good health (not recorded which). The chain joins TRBV29-1 to TRBJ2-3, with TRBD2 matching over 8 bases. CDR3 amino acids: CSVEDSGATDTQYF. Here the CDR3 DNA reads TGCAGCGTTGAGGATAGCGGGGCCACAGATACGCAGTATTTT.